These T cell receptor beta chains were read from a single sample in a study of neurological immune-mediated disorders. TCRdb fed the 5' RACE reads into MiXCR, producing one record per CDR3 protein. The repertoire has 65,000 to 90,000 distinct CDR3 sequences, 4% to 6% of them found once; the top ten carry 2.2%. Sample: PBMCs. These TCRs come from a woman in her thirties with multiple sclerosis. Both conserved end residues are part of each CDR3. The size of a clone is reported for some rows only, either as once, few or many, or as a class for expanded clones.

size	V	CDR3
.	TRBV5-6	CASSYMTGGSSGIYFF
many	TRBV10-3	CAITGGQGSSGANVLTF
.	TRBV5-6	CASSLGMISSSNEKLFF
many	TRBV5-1	CASTPAPGGRTEAFF
many	TRBV20-1	CSARLAGGYNEQFF
many	TRBV5-1	CASSRRSTSYNEQFF
many	TRBV29-1	CSVGTGNTEAFF
many	TRBV6-5	CASGGGTEAFF
.	TRBV25-1	CASSDSQNSGANVLTF
.	TRBV20-1	CSARQTGYTGELFF
many	TRBV18	CASSPPQREGYEQYF
many	TRBV4-1	CASSQGQGVTEAFF
many	TRBV9	CASSVAASGNYEQYF
many	TRBV5-1	CASSRGGGAYEQYF
.	TRBV6-6	CASSYAGTRNEQFF
few	TRBV3-1	CASSGTGGMVNTEAFF
many	TRBV25-1	CASSVGDRAGNEQFF
many	TRBV5-1	CASSFRGQQENSPLHF
many	TRBV3-1	CASSQVFDTGELFF
many	TRBV20-1	CSARASQETQYF
many	TRBV20-1	CSARDRRDSREQFF
.	TRBV5-1	CASSLAPRVDNEQFF
many	TRBV10-2	CASRGMAGGFIYEQYF
many	TRBV28	CASSSQGPQNGYTF
.	TRBV5-5	CASSGDRISTEAFF
many	TRBV5-6	CASSLFLRGDSTDTQYF
few	TRBV20-1	CSARDPSRASGSLYNEQFF
few	TRBV20-1	CSARGGSGSSPYNEQFF
.	TRBV20-1	CSVQREYNEQFF
many	TRBV20-1	CSARVRGSSYTEAFF
.	TRBV20-1	CSATLTATDTQYF
once	TRBV4-1	CASSLAGGQIEQFF
many	TRBV5-1	CASSLTGWGTTDTQYF
once	TRBV29-1	CSVNPAEGSDEQFF
many	TRBV5-1	CASSTANTGELFF
many	TRBV20-1	CSARADMRSEKLFF
many	TRBV5-1	CASSLGPPGEQYF
many	TRBV12-3/TRBV12-4	CASSPGRGYQPQHF
many	TRBV12-3/TRBV12-4	CASSRDRANYGYTF
few	TRBV12-3/TRBV12-4	CASSLEGASNSPLHF
many	TRBV20-1	CSARRTSGGAKDTQYF
many	TRBV9	CASSAYTGELFF
.	TRBV19	CASSLVLVNEQFF
many	TRBV25-1	CASSEQGAGELFF
many	TRBV5-1	CASSSAGEQPQHF
few	TRBV5-6	CASSARRGRGEQFF
many	TRBV21-1	CASYGRGRGGYTF
many	TRBV3-1	CASSPNGGAGSGGYTF
many	TRBV20-1	CSATLGGIQYF
many	TRBV4-1	CASSPAGGQETQYF
.	TRBV12-3/TRBV12-4	CASSLAVGTGSYNEQFF
many	TRBV5-1	CASSLGGAGRNQPQHF
many	TRBV15	CATSREPQTGQAFF
many	TRBV7-4	CASSPDRGLNEAFF
many	TRBV6-6	CATRREGPYEQYF
.	TRBV11-3	CASSFRGYSNQPQHF
many	TRBV2	CASVGLAEYNEQFF
many	TRBV20-1	CSAPSSRGTLSPLHF
many	TRBV5-5	CASSFPYAAKNIQYF